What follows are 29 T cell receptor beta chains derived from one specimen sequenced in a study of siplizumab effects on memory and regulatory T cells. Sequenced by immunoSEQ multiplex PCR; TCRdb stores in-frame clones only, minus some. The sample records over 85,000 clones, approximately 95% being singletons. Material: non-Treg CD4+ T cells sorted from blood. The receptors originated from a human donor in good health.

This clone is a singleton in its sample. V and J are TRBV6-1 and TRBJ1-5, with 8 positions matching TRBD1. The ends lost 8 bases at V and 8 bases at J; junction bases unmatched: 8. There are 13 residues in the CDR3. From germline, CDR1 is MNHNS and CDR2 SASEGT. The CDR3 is CASGQGLWEPQHF. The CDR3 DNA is TGTGCCAGCGGACAGGGTTTGTGGGAGCCCCAGCATTTT.

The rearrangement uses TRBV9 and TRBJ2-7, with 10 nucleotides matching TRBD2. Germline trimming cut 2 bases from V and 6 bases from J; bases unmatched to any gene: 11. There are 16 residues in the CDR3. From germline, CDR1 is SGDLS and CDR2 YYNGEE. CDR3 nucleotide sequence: TGTGCCAGCAGCGTCCTAGCGGGAGAAAGGGCGGGCGAGCAGTACTTC. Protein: CASSVLAGERAGEQYF.

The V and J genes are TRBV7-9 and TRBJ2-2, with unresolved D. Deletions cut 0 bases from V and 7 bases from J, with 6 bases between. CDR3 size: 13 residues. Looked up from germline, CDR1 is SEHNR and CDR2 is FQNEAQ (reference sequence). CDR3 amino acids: CASSLAQDGELFF. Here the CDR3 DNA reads TGTGCCAGCAGCTTAGCCCAAGACGGGGAGCTGTTTTTT.

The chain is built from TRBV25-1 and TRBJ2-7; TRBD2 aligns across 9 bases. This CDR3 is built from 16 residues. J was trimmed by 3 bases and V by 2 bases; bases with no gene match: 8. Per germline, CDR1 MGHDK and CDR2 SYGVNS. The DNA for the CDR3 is TGTGCCAGCAGTGAAATGGCGGGAGGGTCCCACTACGAGCAGTACTTC. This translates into CASSEMAGGSHYEQYF.

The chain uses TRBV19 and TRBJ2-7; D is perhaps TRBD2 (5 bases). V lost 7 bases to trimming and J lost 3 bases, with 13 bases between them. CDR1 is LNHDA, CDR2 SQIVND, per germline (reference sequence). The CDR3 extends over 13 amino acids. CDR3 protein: CASTRTSGYEQYF. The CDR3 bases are TGTGCCAGTACCAGAACTAGTGGCTACGAGCAGTACTTC.

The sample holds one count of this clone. The CDR3 DNA is TGCGCCAGCAGAATTGCAATCTTACAGGGGAACACTGAAGCTTTCTTT. This codes for CASRIAILQGNTEAFF. V gene TRBV4-1 combines with J gene TRBJ1-1, with D perhaps matching TRBD1 (6 bases). Per germline, CDR1 MGHRA and CDR2 YSYEKL. Trimming cost V 6 bases and J 1 base, with 18 bases left between them. The CDR3 covers 16 residues.

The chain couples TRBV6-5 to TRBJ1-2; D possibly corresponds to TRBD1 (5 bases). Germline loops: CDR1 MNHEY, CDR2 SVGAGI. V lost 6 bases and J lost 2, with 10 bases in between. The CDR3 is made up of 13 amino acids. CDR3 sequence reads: CASSRDGNYGYTF. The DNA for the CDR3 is TGTGCCAGCAGCCGGGACGGGAACTATGGCTACACCTTC.

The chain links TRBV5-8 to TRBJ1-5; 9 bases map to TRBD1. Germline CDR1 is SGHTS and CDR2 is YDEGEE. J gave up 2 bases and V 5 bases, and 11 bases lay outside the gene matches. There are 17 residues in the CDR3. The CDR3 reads CASSPGQGNSGNQPQHF. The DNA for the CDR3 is TGTGCCAGCAGTCCGGGACAGGGAAATTCCGGCAATCAGCCCCAGCATTTT.

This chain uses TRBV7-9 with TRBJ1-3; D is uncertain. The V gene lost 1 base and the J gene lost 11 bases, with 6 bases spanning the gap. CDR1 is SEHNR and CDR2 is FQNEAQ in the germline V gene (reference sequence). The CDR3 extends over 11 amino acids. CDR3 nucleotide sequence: TGTGCCAGCAGCTTAGGAGAGCCCATATATTTT. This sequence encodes CASSLGEPIYF. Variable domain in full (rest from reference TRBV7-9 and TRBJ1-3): DTGVSQNPRHKITKRGQNVTFRCDPISEHNRLYWYRQTLGQGPEFLTYFQNEAQLEKSRLLSDRFSAERPKGSFSTLEIQRTEQGDSAMYLCASSLGEPIYFGEGSWLTVV.

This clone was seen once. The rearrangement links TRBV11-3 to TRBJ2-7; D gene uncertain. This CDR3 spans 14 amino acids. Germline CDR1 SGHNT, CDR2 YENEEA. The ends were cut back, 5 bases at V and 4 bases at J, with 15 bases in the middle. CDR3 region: CASSGAVELYEQYF. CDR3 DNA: TGTGCCAGCAGCGGTGCCGTCGAACTATACGAGCAGTACTTC.

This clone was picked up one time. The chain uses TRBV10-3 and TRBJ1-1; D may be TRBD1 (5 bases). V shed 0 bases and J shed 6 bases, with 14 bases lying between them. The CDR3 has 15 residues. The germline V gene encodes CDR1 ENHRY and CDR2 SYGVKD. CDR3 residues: CAISESDSGGSEAFF. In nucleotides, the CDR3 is TGTGCCATCAGTGAGTCAGACTCGGGGGGGTCTGAAGCTTTCTTT.

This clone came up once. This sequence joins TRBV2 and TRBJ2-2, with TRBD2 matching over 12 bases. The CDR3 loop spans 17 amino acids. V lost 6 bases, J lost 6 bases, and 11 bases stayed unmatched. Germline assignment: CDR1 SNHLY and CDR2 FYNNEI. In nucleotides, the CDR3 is TGTGCCAGCAGGAGAGGACTAGCGGGAAGATCCCCCGGGGAGCTGTTTTTT. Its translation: CASRRGLAGRSPGELFF.

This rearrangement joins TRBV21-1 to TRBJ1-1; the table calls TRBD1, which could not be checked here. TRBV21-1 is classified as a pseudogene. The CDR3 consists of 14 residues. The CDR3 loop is CASSKLTWNTEAFF. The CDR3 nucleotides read TGTGCCAGCAGCAAATTAACATGGAACACTGAAGCTTTCTTT.

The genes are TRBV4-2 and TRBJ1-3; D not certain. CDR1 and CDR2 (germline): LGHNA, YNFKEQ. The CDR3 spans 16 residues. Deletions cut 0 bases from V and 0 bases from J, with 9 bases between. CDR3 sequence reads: CASSQEAGFSGNTIYF. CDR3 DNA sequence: TGTGCCAGCAGCCAAGAGGCCGGGTTCTCTGGAAACACCATATATTTT.

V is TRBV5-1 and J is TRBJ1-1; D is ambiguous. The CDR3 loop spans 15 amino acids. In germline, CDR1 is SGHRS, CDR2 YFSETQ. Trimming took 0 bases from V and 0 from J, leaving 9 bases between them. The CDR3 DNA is TGCGCCAGCAGCTTGGGGGCCATAATGAACACTGAAGCTTTCTTT. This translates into CASSLGAIMNTEAFF.

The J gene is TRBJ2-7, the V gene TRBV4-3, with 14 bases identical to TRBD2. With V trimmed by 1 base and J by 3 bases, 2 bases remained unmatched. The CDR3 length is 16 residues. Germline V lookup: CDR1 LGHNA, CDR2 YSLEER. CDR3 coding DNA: TGCGCCAGCAGCCAAGCCGGGACTAGCGGGAGCTACGAGCAGTACTTC. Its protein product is CASSQAGTSGSYEQYF.

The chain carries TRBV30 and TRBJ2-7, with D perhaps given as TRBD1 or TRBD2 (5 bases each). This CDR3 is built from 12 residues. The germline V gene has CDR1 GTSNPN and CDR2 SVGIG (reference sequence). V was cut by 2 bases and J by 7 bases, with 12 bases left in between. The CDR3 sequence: CAWSPGPGEQYF. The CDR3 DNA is TGTGCCTGGAGTCCGGGACCGGGTGAGCAGTACTTC. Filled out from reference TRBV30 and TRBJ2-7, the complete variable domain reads SQTIHQWPATLVQPVGSPLSLECTVEGTSNPNLYWYRQAAGRGLQLLFYSVGIGQISSEVPQNLSASRPQDRQFILSSKKLLLSDSGFYLCAWSPGPGEQYFGPGTRLTVT.

CDR3 sequence reads: CASRTGYNQPQHF. In DNA, the CDR3 is TGTGCCAGCCGGACAGGGTACAATCAGCCCCAGCATTTT. The chain couples TRBV2 to TRBJ1-5, with TRBD1 identical over 8 bases. The CDR3 length is 13 residues. V gave up 8 bases and J gave up 3 bases; unmatched junction bases: 3. Looked up from germline, CDR1 is SNHLY and CDR2 is FYNNEI. The whole variable domain, filled in from reference TRBV2 and TRBJ1-5, reads EPEVTQTPSHQVTQMGQEVILRCVPISNHLYFYWYRQILGQKVEFLVSFYNNEISEKSEIFDDQFSVERPDGSNFTLKIRSTKLEDSAMYFCASRTGYNQPQHFGDGTRLSIL.

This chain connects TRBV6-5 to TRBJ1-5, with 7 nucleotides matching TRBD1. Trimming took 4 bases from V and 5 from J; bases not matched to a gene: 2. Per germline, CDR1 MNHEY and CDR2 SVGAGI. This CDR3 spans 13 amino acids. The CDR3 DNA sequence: TGTGCCAGCAGTTCTGACAGGGATCAGCCCCAGCATTTT. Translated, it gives CASSSDRDQPQHF.

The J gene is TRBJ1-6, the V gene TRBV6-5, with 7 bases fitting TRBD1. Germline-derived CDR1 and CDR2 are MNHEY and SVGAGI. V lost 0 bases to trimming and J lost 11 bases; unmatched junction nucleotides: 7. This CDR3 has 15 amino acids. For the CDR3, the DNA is TGTGCCAGCAGTTACTCTCGACAGGGTAACGCACCCCTCCACTTT. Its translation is CASSYSRQGNAPLHF.

CDR3 DNA sequence: TGTGCCAGCAGGGGCGGGACCGCCTCGGGCGGCTACACCTTC. Translated: CASRGGTASGGYTF. The V call is TRBV6-6, the J call TRBJ1-2; D possibly corresponds to TRBD1 (5 bases). Trimming removed 6 bases at V and 8 bases at J, with 19 bases between. This CDR3 has 14 amino acids. The V gene's germline CDR1 is MNHNY and CDR2 SVGAGI (reference sequence).

Here the CDR3 reads CASSTLTGRSTEAFF. Here the CDR3 DNA reads TGTGCCAGCAGCACCCTAACAGGACGGTCCACTGAAGCTTTCTTT. The rearrangement uses TRBV11-3 and TRBJ1-1, with D possibly being TRBD1 (5 bases). This CDR3 has 15 amino acids. The germline CDR1 and CDR2 sequences are SGHNT and YENEEA. Trimming removed 5 bases from V and 4 bases from J, with 17 bases in between.

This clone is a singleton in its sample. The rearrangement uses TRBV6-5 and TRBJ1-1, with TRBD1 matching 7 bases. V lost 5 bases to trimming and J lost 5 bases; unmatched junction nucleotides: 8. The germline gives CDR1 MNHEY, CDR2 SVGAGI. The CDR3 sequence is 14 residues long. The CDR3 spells CASSTGQARTEAFF. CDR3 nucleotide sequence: TGTGCCAGCAGTACCGGACAGGCCAGGACTGAAGCTTTCTTT.

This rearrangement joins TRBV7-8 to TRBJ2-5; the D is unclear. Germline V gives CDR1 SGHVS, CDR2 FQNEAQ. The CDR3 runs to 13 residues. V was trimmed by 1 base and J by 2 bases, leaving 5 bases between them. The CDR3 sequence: CASSLVFQETQYF. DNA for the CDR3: TGTGCCAGCAGCTTAGTCTTTCAAGAGACCCAGTACTTC.

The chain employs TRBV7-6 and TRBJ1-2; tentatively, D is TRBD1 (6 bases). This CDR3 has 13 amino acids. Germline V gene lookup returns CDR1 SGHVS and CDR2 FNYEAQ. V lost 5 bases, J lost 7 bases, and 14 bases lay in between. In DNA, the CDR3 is TGTGCCAGCAGCCTTCGAGGGGGGGGTGGCTACACCTTC. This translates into CASSLRGGGGYTF.

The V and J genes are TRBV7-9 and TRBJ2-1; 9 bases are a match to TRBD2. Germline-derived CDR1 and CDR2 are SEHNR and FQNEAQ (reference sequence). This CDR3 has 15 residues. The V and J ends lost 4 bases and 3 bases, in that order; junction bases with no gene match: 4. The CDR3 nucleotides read TGTGCCAGCAGCTCAAGCGGGGGGCTCTACAATGAGCAGTTCTTC. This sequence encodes CASSSSGGLYNEQFF.

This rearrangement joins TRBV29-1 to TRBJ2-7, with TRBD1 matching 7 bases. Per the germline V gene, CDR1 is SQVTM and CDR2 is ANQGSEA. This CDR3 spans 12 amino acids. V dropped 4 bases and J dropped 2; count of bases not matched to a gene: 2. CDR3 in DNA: TGCAGCGTTGCAGGACAGGCCTACGAGCAGTACTTC. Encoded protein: CSVAGQAYEQYF.

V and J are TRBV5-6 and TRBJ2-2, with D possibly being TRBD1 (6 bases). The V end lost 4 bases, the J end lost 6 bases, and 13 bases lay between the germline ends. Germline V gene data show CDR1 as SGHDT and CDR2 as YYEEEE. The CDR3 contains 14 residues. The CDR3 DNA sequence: TGTGCCAGCAGCGCCTATACAGGGTCCGGGGAGCTGTTTTTT. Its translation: CASSAYTGSGELFF.

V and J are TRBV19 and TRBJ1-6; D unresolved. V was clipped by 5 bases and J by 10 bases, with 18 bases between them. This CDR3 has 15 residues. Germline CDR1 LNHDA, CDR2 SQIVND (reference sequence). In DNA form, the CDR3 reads TGTGCCAGTAGTTCCCCGGAAAGGCTGAACTCACCCCTCCACTTT. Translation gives CASSSPERLNSPLHF. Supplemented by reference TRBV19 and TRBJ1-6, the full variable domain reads DGGITQSPKYLFRKEGQNVTLSCEQNLNHDAMYWYRQDPGQGLRLIYYSQIVNDFQKGDIAEGYSVSREKKESFPLTVTSAQKNPTAFYLCASSSPERLNSPLHFGNGTRLTVT.